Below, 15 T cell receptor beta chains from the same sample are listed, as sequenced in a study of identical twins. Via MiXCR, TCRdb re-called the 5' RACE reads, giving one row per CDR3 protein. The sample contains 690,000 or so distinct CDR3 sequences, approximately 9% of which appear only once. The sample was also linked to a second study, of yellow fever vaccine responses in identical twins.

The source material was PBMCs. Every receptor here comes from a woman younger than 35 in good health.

CDR3 nucleotides: TGCGCCAGCAGCTTGGTTTTCCTAGGGGGCGCGAACACTGAAGCTTTCTTT. It specifies CASSLVFLGGANTEAFF. The chain couples TRBV5-1 to TRBJ1-1; TRBD1 matches at 7 bases. This CDR3 has 17 residues. CDR1 and CDR2 from the germline V gene are SGHRS and YFSETQ. Germline trimming cut 0 bases from V and 1 base from J; bases unmatched to any gene: 9.

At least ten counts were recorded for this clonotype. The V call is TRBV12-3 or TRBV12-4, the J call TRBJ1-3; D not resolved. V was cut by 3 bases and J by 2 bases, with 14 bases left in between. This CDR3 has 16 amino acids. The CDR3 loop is CASSFYSGSTGNTIYF. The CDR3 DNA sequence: TGTGCCAGCAGTTTCTATTCGGGTTCGACTGGAAACACCATATATTTT.

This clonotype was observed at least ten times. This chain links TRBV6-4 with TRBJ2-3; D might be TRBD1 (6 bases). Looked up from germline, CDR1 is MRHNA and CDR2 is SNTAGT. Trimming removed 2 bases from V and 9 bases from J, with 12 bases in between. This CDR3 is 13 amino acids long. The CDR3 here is CASSDPGADTQYF. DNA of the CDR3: TGTGCCAGCAGTGACCCAGGGGCTGACACGCAGTATTTT.

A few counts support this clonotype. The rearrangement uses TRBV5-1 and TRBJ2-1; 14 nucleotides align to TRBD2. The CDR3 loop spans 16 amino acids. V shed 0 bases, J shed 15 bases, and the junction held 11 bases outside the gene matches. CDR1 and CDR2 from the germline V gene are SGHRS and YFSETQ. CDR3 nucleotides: TGCGCCAGCAGCTTGGCCATCGGACTAGCGGGGGGAAGGGCGTTCTTC. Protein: CASSLAIGLAGGRAFF.

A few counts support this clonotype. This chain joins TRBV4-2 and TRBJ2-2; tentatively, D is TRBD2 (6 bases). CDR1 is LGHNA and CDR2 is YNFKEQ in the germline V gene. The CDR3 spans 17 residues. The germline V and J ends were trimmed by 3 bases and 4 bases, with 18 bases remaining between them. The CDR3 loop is CASSHPRGEAGTGELFF. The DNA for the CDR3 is TGTGCCAGCAGCCATCCCCGGGGCGAAGCGGGCACCGGGGAGCTGTTTTTT.

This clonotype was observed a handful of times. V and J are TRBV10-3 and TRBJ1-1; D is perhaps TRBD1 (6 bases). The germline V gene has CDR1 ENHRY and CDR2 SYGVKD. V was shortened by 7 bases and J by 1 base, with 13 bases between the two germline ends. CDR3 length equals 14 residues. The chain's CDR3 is CAITTSTGNTEAFF. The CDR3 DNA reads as TGTGCCATCACCACTTCGACAGGGAACACTGAAGCTTTCTTT.

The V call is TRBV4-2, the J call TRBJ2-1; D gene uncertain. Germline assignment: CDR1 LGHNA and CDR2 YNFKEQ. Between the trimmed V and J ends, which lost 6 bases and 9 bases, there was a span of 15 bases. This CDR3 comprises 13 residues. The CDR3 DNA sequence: TGTGCCAGCAGAGACACTCGGGTGGGTGAGCAGTTCTTC. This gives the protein CASRDTRVGEQFF.

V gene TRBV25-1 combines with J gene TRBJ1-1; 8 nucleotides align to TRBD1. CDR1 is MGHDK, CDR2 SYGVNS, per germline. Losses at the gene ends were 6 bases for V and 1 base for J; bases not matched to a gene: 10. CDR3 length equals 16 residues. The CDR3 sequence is CASRKSGQAQNTEAFF. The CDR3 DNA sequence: TGTGCCAGCAGGAAATCGGGACAGGCCCAGAACACTGAAGCTTTCTTT.

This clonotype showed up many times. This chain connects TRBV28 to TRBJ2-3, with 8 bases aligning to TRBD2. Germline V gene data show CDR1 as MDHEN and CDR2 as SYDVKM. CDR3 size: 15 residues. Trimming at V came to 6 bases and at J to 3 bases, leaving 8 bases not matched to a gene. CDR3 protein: CASSQSGSRTDTQYF. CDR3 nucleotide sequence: TGTGCCAGCAGCCAGAGCGGGAGTCGGACAGATACGCAGTATTTT.

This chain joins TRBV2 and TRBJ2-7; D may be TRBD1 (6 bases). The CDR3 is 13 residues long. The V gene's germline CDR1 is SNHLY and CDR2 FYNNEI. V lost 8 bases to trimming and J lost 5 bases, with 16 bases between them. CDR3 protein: CASDRTPGDEQYF. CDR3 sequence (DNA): TGTGCCAGCGACAGGACACCAGGAGACGAGCAGTACTTC. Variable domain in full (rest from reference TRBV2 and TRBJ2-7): EPEVTQTPSHQVTQMGQEVILRCVPISNHLYFYWYRQILGQKVEFLVSFYNNEISEKSEIFDDQFSVERPDGSNFTLKIRSTKLEDSAMYFCASDRTPGDEQYFGPGTRLTVT.

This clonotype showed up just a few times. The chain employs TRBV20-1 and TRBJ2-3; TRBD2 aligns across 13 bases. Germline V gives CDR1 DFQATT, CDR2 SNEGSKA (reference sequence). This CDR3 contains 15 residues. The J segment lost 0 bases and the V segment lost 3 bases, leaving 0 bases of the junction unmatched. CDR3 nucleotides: TGCAGTGCTAGGACTAGCGGGAGGAGCACAGATACGCAGTATTTT. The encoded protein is CSARTSGRSTDTQYF.

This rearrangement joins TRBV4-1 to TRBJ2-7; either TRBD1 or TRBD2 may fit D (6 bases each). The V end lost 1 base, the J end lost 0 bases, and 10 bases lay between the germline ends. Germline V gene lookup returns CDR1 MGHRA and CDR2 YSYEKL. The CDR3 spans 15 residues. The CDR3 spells CASSQGGAASYEQYF. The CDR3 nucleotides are TGCGCCAGCAGCCAAGGGGGGGCGGCCTCCTACGAGCAGTACTTC.

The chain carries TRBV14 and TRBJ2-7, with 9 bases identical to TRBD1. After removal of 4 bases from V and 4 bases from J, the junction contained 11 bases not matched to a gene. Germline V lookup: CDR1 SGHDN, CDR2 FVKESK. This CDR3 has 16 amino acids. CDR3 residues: CASSRNLGTGIYEQYF. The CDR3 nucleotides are TGTGCCAGCAGCCGGAACTTAGGGACAGGGATTTACGAGCAGTACTTC.

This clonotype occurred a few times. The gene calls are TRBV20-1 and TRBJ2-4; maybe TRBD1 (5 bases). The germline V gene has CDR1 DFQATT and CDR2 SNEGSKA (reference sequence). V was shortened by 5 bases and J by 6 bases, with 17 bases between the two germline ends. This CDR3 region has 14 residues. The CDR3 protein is CSAADRTQGNIQYF. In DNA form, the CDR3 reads TGCAGTGCTGCAGACCGGACCCAGGGAAACATTCAGTACTTC.

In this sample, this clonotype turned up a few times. CDR3 bases: TGTGCCAGCAGTGCACGGGGGGGCCCGGAGACCCAGTACTTC. Translated: CASSARGGPETQYF. This rearrangement joins TRBV25-1 to TRBJ2-5; TRBD2 matches at 8 bases. The germline gives CDR1 MGHDK, CDR2 SYGVNS. This CDR3 is built from 14 residues. V shed 4 bases, J shed 5 bases, and the junction held 6 bases outside the gene matches.